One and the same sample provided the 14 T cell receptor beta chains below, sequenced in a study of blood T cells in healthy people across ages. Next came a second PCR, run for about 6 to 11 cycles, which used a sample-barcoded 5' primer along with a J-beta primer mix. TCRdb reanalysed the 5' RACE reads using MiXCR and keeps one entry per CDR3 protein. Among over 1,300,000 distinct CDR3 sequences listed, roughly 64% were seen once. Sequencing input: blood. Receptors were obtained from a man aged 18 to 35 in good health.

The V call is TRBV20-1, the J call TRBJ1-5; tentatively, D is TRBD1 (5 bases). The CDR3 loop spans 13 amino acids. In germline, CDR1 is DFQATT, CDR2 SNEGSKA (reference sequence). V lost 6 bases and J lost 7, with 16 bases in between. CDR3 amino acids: CSAIRRVGQPQHF. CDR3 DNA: TGCAGTGCGATCCGCAGGGTTGGGCAGCCCCAGCATTTT.

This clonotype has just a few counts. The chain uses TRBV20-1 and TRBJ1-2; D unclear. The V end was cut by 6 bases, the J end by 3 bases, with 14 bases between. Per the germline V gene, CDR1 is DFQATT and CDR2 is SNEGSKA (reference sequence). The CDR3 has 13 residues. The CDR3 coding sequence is TGCAGTGCCCTTAGCCATCTGGACTATGGCTACACCTTC. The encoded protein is CSALSHLDYGYTF.

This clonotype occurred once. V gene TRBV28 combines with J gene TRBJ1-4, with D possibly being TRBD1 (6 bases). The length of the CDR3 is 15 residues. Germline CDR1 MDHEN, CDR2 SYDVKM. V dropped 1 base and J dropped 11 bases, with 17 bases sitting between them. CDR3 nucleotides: TGTGCCAGCAGTTTATCTATCGGGGGGCCGAGGAAACTGTTTTTT. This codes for CASSLSIGGPRKLFF.

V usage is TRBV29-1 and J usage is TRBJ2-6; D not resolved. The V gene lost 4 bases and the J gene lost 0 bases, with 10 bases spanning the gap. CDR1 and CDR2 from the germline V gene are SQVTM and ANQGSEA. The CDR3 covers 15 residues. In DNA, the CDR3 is TGCAGCGTTGTTCTGTTACGCTCTGGGGCCAACGTCCTGACTTTC. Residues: CSVVLLRSGANVLTF.

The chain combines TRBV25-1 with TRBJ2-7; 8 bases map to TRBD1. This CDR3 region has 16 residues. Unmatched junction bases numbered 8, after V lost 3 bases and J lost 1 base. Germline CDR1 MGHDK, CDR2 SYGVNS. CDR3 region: CASSDPGTGDSYEQYF. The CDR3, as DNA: TGTGCCAGCAGTGACCCCGGGACAGGAGATTCCTACGAGCAGTACTTC.

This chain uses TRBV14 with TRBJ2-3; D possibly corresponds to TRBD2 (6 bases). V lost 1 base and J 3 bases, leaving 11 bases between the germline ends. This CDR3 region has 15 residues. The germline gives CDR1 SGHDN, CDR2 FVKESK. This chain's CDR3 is CASSQGLVGTDTQYF. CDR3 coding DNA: TGTGCCAGCAGCCAAGGACTAGTAGGGACAGATACGCAGTATTTT.

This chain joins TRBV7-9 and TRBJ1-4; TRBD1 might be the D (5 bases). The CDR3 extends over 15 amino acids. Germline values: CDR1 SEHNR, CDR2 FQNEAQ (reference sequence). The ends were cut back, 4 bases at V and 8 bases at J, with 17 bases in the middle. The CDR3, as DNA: TGTGCCAGCAGCTCTCTCCGGGACGTGGGGGAAAAACTGTTTTTT. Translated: CASSSLRDVGEKLFF. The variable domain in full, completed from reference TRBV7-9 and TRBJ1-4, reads DTGVSQNPRHKITKRGQNVTFRCDPISEHNRLYWYRQTLGQGPEFLTYFQNEAQLEKSRLLSDRFSAERPKGSFSTLEIQRTEQGDSAMYLCASSSLRDVGEKLFFGSGTQLSVL.

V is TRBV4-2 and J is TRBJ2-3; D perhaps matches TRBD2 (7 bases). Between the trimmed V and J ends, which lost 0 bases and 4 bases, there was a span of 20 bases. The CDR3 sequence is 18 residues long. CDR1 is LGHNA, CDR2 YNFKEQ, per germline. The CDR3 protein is CASSQDQGLAAVPDTQYF. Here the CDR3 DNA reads TGTGCCAGCAGCCAAGATCAGGGGCTAGCGGCTGTTCCAGATACGCAGTATTTT.

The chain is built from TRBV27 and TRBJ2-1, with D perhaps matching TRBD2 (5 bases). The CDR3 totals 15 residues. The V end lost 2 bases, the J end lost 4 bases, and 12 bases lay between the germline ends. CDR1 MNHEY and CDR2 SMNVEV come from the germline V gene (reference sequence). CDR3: CASSLQGLAYNEQFF. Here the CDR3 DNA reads TGTGCCAGCAGTTTACAAGGGCTAGCTTACAATGAGCAGTTCTTC.

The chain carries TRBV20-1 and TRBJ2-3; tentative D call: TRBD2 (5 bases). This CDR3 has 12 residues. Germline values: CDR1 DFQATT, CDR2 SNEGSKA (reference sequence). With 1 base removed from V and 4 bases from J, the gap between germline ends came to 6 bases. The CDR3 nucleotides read TGCAGTGCTAGAGGGACTGCAGATACGCAGTATTTT. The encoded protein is CSARGTADTQYF.

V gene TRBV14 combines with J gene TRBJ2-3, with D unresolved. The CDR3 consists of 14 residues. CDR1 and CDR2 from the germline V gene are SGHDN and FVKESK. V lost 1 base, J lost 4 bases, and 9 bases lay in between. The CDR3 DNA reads TGTGCCAGCAGCCAAGGACTGCTAGCAGATACGCAGTATTTT. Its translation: CASSQGLLADTQYF.

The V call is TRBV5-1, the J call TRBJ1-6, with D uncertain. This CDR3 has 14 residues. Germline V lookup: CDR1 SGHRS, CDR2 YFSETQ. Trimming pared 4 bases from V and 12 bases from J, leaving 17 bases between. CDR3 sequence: CASSSGPQEKPLHF. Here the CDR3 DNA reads TGCGCCAGCAGCAGCGGGCCCCAGGAGAAACCCCTCCACTTT.

Here the CDR3 reads CASLTGVGTSYNEQYF. In DNA form, the CDR3 reads TGTGCCAGCCTAACAGGGGTGGGGACCTCCTACAATGAGCAGTACTTC. The J gene is TRBJ2-1, the V gene TRBV7-9; the match to TRBD1 covers 7 bases. The DNA end favors TRBJ2-7, so the J call may be wrong. This CDR3 has 16 residues. Per the germline V gene, CDR1 is SEHNR and CDR2 is FQNEAQ (reference sequence).

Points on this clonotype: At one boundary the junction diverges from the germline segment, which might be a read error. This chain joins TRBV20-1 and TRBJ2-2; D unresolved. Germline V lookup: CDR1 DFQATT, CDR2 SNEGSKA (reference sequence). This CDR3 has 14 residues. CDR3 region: CGAAIHFNTGELFF. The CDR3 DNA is TGCGGTGCCGCCATCCACTTCAACACCGGGGAGCTGTTTTTT.